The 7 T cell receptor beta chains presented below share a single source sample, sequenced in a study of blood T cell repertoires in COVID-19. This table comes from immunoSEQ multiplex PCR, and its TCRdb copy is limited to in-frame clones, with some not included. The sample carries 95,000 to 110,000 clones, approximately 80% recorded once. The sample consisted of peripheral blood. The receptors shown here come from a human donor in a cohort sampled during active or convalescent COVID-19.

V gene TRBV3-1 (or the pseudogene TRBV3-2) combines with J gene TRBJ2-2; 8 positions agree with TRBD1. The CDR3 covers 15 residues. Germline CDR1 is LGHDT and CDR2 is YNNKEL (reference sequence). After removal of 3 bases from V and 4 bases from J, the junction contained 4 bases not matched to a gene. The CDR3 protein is CASSQMTGATGELFF. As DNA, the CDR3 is TGTGCCAGCAGCCAGATGACAGGGGCCACCGGGGAGCTGTTTTTT.

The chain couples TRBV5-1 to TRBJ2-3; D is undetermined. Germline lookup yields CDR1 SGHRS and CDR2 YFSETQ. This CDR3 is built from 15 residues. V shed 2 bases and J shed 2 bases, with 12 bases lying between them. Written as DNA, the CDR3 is TGCGCCAGCAGCTTCCCAGATTCTTCCACAGATACGCAGTATTTT. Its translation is CASSFPDSSTDTQYF.

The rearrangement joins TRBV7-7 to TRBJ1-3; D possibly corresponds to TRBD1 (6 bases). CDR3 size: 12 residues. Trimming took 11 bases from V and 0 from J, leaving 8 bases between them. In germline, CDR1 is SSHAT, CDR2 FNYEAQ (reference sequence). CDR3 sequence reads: CAVQGSGNTIYF. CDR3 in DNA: TGTGCCGTACAGGGCTCTGGAAACACCATATATTTT.

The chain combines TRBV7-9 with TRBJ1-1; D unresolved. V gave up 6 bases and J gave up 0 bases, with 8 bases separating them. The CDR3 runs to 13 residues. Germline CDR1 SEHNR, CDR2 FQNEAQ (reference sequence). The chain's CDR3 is CASRTEVNTEAFF. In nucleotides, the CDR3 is TGTGCCAGCAGGACGGAGGTGAACACTGAAGCTTTCTTT. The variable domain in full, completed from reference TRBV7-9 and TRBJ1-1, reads DTGVSQNPRHKITKRGQNVTFRCDPISEHNRLYWYRQTLGQGPEFLTYFQNEAQLEKSRLLSDRFSAERPKGSFSTLEIQRTEQGDSAMYLCASRTEVNTEAFFGQGTRLTVV.

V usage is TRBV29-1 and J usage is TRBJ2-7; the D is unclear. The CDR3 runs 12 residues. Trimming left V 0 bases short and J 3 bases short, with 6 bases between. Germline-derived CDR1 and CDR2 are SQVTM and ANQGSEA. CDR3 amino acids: CSVEDNVYEQYF. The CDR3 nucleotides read TGCAGCGTTGAAGATAATGTCTACGAGCAGTACTTC.

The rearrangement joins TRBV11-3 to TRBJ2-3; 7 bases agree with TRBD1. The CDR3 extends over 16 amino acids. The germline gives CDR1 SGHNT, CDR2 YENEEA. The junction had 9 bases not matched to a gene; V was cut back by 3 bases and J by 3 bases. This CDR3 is CASSLRGQGRTDTQYF. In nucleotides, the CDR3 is TGTGCCAGCAGCTTGAGGGGGCAGGGGAGAACAGATACGCAGTATTTT.

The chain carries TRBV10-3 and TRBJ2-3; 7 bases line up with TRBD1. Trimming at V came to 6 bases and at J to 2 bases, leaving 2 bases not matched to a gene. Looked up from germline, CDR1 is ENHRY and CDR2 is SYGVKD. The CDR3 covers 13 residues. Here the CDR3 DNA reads TGTGCCATCAGGGACAGGAACACAGATACGCAGTATTTT. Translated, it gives CAIRDRNTDTQYF.